This TCR beta chain originates from a study of control samples from healthy donors and cancer patients. Germline lookup yields CDR1 SEHNR and CDR2 FQNEAQ (reference sequence). Trimming removed 2 bases at V and 0 bases at J, with 11 bases between. The CDR3 totals 17 residues. The assay was immunoSEQ multiplex PCR, and TCRdb's table has in-frame clones only and misses some. The sample lists approximately 190,000 clones, about 89% occurring once. The sequence came from a man aged 25 to 45 in good health. The sequencing input was blood. The V gene is TRBV7-9, the J gene TRBJ2-6; D call uncertain. The DNA for the CDR3 is TGTGCCAGCAGCTTAACAGACGTCGGCTCTGGGGCCAACGTCCTGACTTTC. This gives the protein CASSLTDVGSGANVLTF.